This T cell receptor (beta chain) stems from a study of vaccination and CD4 T cells after COVID-19. In the study overall: Convalescent patients, SARS-CoV-2 positive by nasal swab PCR, comprised under ten mild cases and one severe case.

On this clonotype: Its matching antigen is unknown.

The CDR3 is made up of 16 amino acids. Germline V gene lookup returns CDR1 MNHEY and CDR2 SVGAGI. V lost 2 bases to trimming and J lost 5 bases, with 17 bases between them. As for treatment: roughly 10-day PBMC culture with coronavirus spike peptide pools or control peptides (ViraFEST assay). Sequencing of cultured CD4+ T cell DNA used the Oncomine TCR Beta short-read assay. Each CDR3 protein is one row after TCRdb ran MiXCR on the PCR reads. The sample has more than 12,000 distinct CDR3 sequences, around 56% seen once. This clonotype was sampled from a human donor who had recovered from COVID-19. The chain links TRBV6-5 to TRBJ2-3, with a tentative D call TRBD1 (6 bases). The source material was CD4+ T cells from blood, cultured in vitro. DNA of the CDR3: TGTGCCAGCAGTTACCGAAAAGACAGGATTCAAGATACGCAGTATTTT. Translating it yields CASSYRKDRIQDTQYF.